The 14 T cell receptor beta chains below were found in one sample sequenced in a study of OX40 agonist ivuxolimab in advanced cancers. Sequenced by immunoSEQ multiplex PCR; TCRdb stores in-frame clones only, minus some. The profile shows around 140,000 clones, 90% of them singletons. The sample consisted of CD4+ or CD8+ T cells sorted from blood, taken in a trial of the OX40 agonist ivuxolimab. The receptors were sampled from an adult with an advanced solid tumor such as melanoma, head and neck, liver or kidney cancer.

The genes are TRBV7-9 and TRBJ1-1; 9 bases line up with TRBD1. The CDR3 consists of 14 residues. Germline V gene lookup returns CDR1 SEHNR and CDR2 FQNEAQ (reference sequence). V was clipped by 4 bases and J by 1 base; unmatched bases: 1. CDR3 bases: TGTGCCAGCAGCTGGGGACAGGGGAACACTGAAGCTTTCTTT. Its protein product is CASSWGQGNTEAFF.

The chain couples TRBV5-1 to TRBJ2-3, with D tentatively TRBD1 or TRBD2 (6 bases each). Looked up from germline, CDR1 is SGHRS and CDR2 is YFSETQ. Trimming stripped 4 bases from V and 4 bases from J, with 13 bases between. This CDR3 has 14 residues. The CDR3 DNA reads TGCGCCAGCAGCCTGGGGGGCGTTTCAGATACGCAGTATTTT. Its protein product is CASSLGGVSDTQYF.

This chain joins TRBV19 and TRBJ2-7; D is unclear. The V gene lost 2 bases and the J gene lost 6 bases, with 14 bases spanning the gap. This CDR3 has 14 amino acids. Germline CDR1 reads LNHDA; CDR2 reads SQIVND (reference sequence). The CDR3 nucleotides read TGTGCCAGTAGTATATTCGGGTACATCTCCGAGCAGTACTTC. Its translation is CASSIFGYISEQYF.

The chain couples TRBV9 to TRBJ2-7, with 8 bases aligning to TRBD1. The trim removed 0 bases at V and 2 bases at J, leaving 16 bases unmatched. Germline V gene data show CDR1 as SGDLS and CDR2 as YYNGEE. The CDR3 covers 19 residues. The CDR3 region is CASSVAMSATGAIPYEQYF. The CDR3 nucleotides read TGTGCCAGCAGCGTAGCGATGAGCGCGACAGGGGCTATACCCTACGAGCAGTACTTC.

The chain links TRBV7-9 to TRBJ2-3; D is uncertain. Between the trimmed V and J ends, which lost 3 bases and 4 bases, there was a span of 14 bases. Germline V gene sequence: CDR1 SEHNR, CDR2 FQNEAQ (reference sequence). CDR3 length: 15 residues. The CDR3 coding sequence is TGTGCCAGCAGCTTGGGCCCTATCCGGGCAGATACGCAGTATTTT. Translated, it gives CASSLGPIRADTQYF. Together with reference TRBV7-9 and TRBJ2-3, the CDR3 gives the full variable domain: DTGVSQNPRHKITKRGQNVTFRCDPISEHNRLYWYRQTLGQGPEFLTYFQNEAQLEKSRLLSDRFSAERPKGSFSTLEIQRTEQGDSAMYLCASSLGPIRADTQYFGPGTRLTVL.

CDR3 nucleotide sequence: TGTGCCAGTAGTTTCCAACGGGACGCACTTTTGTTGGAGCTGTTTTTT. Translated, it gives CASSFQRDALLLELFF. This chain joins TRBV19 and TRBJ2-2; D is tentatively TRBD1 or TRBD2 (5 bases each). V dropped 5 bases and J dropped 10 bases, with 23 bases sitting between them. Germline V lookup: CDR1 LNHDA, CDR2 SQIVND (reference sequence). The CDR3 totals 16 residues. Full variable domain (outside the CDR3, taken from reference TRBV19 and TRBJ2-2): DGGITQSPKYLFRKEGQNVTLSCEQNLNHDAMYWYRQDPGQGLRLIYYSQIVNDFQKGDIAEGYSVSREKKESFPLTVTSAQKNPTAFYLCASSFQRDALLLELFFGEGSRLTVL.

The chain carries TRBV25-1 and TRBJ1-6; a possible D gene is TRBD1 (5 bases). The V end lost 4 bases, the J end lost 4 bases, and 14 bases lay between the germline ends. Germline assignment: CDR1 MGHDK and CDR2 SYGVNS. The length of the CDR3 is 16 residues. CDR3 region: CASSVWDPRYNSPLHF. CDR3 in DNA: TGTGCCAGCAGTGTATGGGACCCGAGGTATAATTCACCCCTCCACTTT.

CDR3 protein: CASSLEGGPSYEQYF. DNA of the CDR3: TGTGCCAGCAGCTTAGAAGGGGGGCCCTCATACGAGCAGTACTTC. The V gene is TRBV7-8, the J gene TRBJ2-7, with D perhaps assigned TRBD1 or TRBD2 (6 bases each). Trimming pared 1 base from V and 4 bases from J, leaving 14 bases between. This CDR3 region has 15 residues. The germline gives CDR1 SGHVS, CDR2 FQNEAQ.

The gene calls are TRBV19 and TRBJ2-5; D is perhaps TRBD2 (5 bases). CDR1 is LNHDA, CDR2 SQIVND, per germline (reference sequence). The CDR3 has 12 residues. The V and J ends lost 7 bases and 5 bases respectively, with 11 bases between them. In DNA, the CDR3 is TGTGCCAGTAAGAACCGGAGGGAGACCCAGTACTTC. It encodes CASKNRRETQYF.

CDR3 in DNA: TGTGCCAGCAGTGAACCGGCCAGCCAAGAGACCCAGTACTTC. Translating it yields CASSEPASQETQYF. The gene calls are TRBV6-1 and TRBJ2-5; D call uncertain. CDR1 and CDR2 (germline): MNHNS, SASEGT. Between the trimmed V and J ends, which lost 2 bases and 1 base, there was a span of 8 bases. The CDR3 has 14 amino acids.

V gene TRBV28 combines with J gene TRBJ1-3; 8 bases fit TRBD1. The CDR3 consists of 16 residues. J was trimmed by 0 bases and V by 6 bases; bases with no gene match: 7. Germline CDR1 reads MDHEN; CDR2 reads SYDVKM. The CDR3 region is CASSLLDRGSGNTIYF. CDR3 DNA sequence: TGTGCCAGCAGCCTCCTAGACAGGGGCTCTGGAAACACCATATATTTT.

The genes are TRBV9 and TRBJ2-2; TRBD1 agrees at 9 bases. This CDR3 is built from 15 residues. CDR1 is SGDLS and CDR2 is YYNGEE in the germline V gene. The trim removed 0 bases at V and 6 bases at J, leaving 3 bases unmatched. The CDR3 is CASSVGDRESGELFF. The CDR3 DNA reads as TGTGCCAGCAGCGTAGGGGACAGGGAATCCGGGGAGCTGTTTTTT.

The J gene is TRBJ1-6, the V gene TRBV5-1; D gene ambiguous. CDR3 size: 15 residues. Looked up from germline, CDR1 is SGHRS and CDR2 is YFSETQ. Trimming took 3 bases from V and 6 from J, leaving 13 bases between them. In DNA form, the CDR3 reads TGCGCCAGCAGCTCCACCCACGACGGTAATTCACCCCTCCACTTT. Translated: CASSSTHDGNSPLHF.

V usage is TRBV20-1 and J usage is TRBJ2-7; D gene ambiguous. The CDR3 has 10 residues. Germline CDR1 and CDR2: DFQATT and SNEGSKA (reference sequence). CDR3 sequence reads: CSGLDNEQYF. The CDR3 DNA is TGCTCAGGCCTCGACAACGAGCAGTACTTC.